This TCR beta chain derives from a study of blood T cell repertoires in COVID-19. Background on the study: Samples taken during acute and convalescent COVID-19 were collected in the United States, Italy and Spain.

Germline V gene lookup returns CDR1 ENHRY and CDR2 SYGVKD. The J segment lost 0 bases and the V segment lost 6 bases, leaving 2 bases of the junction unmatched. The length of the CDR3 is 16 residues. The table came from immunoSEQ multiplex PCR; TCRdb's copy has only in-frame clones and leaves some out. The repertoire consists of about 99,000 clones, with roughly 84% occurring once and the leading ten covering approximately 27%. This receptor was identified in a man aged 60 to 75 with acute or convalescent COVID-19. The sequenced material came from peripheral blood. The chain employs TRBV10-3 and TRBJ2-2; 12 nucleotides agree with TRBD2. CDR3 sequence reads: CAISRTSGTNTGELFF. DNA for the CDR3: TGTGCCATCAGCCGGACTAGCGGGACGAACACCGGGGAGCTGTTTTTT.